This T cell receptor beta chain was retrieved from a study of T cells in Graves' hyperthyroidism and ophthalmopathy. TCR beta CDR3 regions were amplified from RNA. The TCR CDR3 first-round RT-PCR relied on the HTBI primer set. Via MiXCR, TCRdb re-called the multiplex PCR reads, giving one row per CDR3 protein. The sample comprises about half a million distinct CDR3 sequences, 15% to 20% of which are singletons, and approximately 50% rests with the top ten. CDR1 and CDR2 from the germline V gene are SGHRS and YFSETQ. The CDR3 length is 15 residues. The trim removed 4 bases at V and 3 bases at J, leaving 6 bases unmatched.

The genes are TRBV5-1 and TRBJ2-5, with 10 bases matching TRBD1. Input material: blood. This sequence originates from a middle-aged man with Graves' ophthalmopathy. CDR3 nucleotides: TGCGCCAGCAGCCCAGGGACAGGGGATAAAGAGACCCAGTACTTC. This encodes CASSPGTGDKETQYF.